This TCR beta chain was sequenced in a study of T cell changes during pregnancy in multiple sclerosis. Assay: immunoSEQ multiplex PCR; the TCRdb copy retains only in-frame clones and omits some. Altogether tens of thousands of clones are present, 90% to 95% being singletons, with the ten largest covering around 0.75%. Germline assignment: CDR1 LGHNA and CDR2 YSLEER. V lost 0 bases to trimming and J lost 0 bases, with 15 bases between them. This CDR3 is 19 amino acids long. The V and J genes are TRBV4-3 and TRBJ1-6; D is possibly TRBD1 (5 bases). The sequencing used peripheral blood, collected in the second trimester of pregnancy. This clonotype was obtained from a female donor in good health, enrolled as a control in a pregnancy study. In DNA, the CDR3 is TGCGCCAGCAGCCAAGACCTAGCGGGGGGGTTCTCCTATAATTCACCCCTCCACTTT. This encodes CASSQDLAGGFSYNSPLHF.